The 19 T cell receptor beta chains in this list originate from one sample, sequenced in a study of blood T cell repertoires in COVID-19. Assay used: immunoSEQ multiplex PCR; TCRdb lists only in-frame clones, some missing. The sample holds a few hundred thousand clones, approximately 83% seen once. The sequenced sample consisted of peripheral blood. The source of these receptors is a man aged 30 to 45 who had recovered from COVID-19.

The V gene is TRBV9, the J gene TRBJ2-3, with TRBD1 identical over 8 bases. In germline, CDR1 is SGDLS, CDR2 YYNGEE. This CDR3 has 15 amino acids. J lost 6 bases, V lost 4 bases, and 10 bases had no gene match. The CDR3 region is CASSTATGEVDTQYF. Written as DNA, the CDR3 is TGTGCCAGCAGCACCGCGACAGGGGAGGTCGATACGCAGTATTTT.

This rearrangement joins TRBV7-9 to TRBJ2-5, with TRBD1 as a possible D gene (6 bases). V dropped 1 base and J dropped 1 base, with 13 bases sitting between them. This CDR3 is 16 amino acids long. Germline-derived CDR1 and CDR2 are SEHNR and FQNEAQ (reference sequence). CDR3: CASSLGAGDRQETQYF. The CDR3 nucleotides are TGTGCCAGCAGCTTAGGTGCAGGGGACCGCCAAGAGACCCAGTACTTC.

V usage is TRBV7-2 and J usage is TRBJ2-1; 8 bases are a match to TRBD2. Trimming at V came to 6 bases and at J to 4 bases, leaving 14 bases not matched to a gene. CDR3 length: 17 residues. CDR1 is SGHTA, CDR2 FQGNSA, per germline. The CDR3 region is CASRRTGGVPTYNEQFF. The CDR3, as DNA: TGTGCCAGCAGGCGGACGGGGGGGGTACCTACGTACAATGAGCAGTTCTTC.

The chain combines TRBV3-1 (or the pseudogene TRBV3-2) with TRBJ1-3; TRBD1 matches 7 bases. Germline CDR1 LGHDT, CDR2 YNNKEL (reference sequence). The V gene end was trimmed by 2 bases and the J gene end by 4 bases; junction bases not matched to a gene: 2. CDR3 length: 14 amino acids. The CDR3 sequence: CASSQRGGGNTIYF. CDR3 sequence (DNA): TGTGCCAGCAGCCAAAGAGGGGGCGGAAACACCATATATTTT.

The chain joins TRBV6-1 to TRBJ2-2; D gene unclear. Trimming cost V 2 bases and J 7 bases, with 8 bases left between them. The CDR3 consists of 13 residues. CDR1 is MNHNS, CDR2 SASEGT, per germline. The CDR3 region is CASSEMGSGELFF. In nucleotides, the CDR3 is TGTGCCAGCAGTGAAATGGGCAGCGGGGAGCTGTTTTTT.

This chain links TRBV28 with TRBJ1-1; no firm D call. CDR1 is MDHEN and CDR2 is SYDVKM in the germline V gene. The CDR3 is 15 residues long. Trimming removed 6 bases at V and 2 bases at J, with 16 bases between. The CDR3 loop is CASRPNGRSNTEAFF. In nucleotides, the CDR3 is TGTGCCAGCAGACCGAATGGGAGGAGTAACACTGAAGCTTTCTTT.

The chain is built from TRBV5-5 and TRBJ2-1; TRBD2 agrees at 7 bases. The trim removed 1 base at V and 11 bases at J, leaving 6 bases unmatched. CDR3 length: 13 residues. The germline V gene has CDR1 SGHKS and CDR2 YYEKEE (reference sequence). The DNA of the CDR3 is TGTGCCAGCAGCTTGCTCGCGGGGGAGAAGCAGTTCTTC. Translation gives CASSLLAGEKQFF.

The V call is TRBV6-1, the J call TRBJ1-3; no clear D. The V end was cut by 1 base, the J end by 0 bases, with 13 bases between. The CDR3 extends over 17 amino acids. CDR1 is MNHNS and CDR2 is SASEGT in the germline V gene. Here the CDR3 DNA reads TGTGCCAGCAGTGAAGGATGGAGGGCCCGCTCTGGAAACACCATATATTTT. Protein product: CASSEGWRARSGNTIYF.

The chain uses TRBV9 and TRBJ1-6; TRBD1 agrees at 10 bases. The V gene's germline CDR1 is SGDLS and CDR2 YYNGEE. The V segment lost 3 bases and the J segment 5 bases; nucleotides outside the gene matches: 8. This CDR3 comprises 17 residues. As DNA, the CDR3 is TGTGCCAGCAGCGCGTCAGTGGGGACAGGGGATAATTCACCCCTCCACTTT. It encodes CASSASVGTGDNSPLHF.

V and J are TRBV5-6 and TRBJ2-5, with D hard to call. The CDR3 runs to 14 residues. Germline V gene lookup returns CDR1 SGHDT and CDR2 YYEEEE. Between the trimmed V and J ends, which lost 4 bases and 5 bases, there was a span of 15 bases. The CDR3 is CASSAERSWETQYF. Here the CDR3 DNA reads TGTGCCAGCAGCGCGGAGCGTTCCTGGGAGACCCAGTACTTC.

The chain links TRBV5-1 to TRBJ2-7; 9 nucleotides agree with TRBD2. Per the germline V gene, CDR1 is SGHRS and CDR2 is YFSETQ. The CDR3 is 15 residues long. V lost 0 bases, J lost 2 bases, and 3 bases stayed unmatched. Written as DNA, the CDR3 is TGCGCCAGCAGCTTGGTAGCGGGGGCGGCCTACGAGCAGTACTTC. It translates to CASSLVAGAAYEQYF.

This rearrangement joins TRBV9 to TRBJ1-6; D gene ambiguous. Between the trimmed V and J ends, which lost 0 bases and 7 bases, there was a span of 5 bases. Germline CDR1 SGDLS, CDR2 YYNGEE. This CDR3 has 13 amino acids. The CDR3 region has the DNA TGTGCCAGCAGCGTAGATGGCAATTCACCCCTCCACTTT. This encodes CASSVDGNSPLHF.

This clone came up a few times. The J gene is TRBJ1-5, the V gene TRBV5-8; D might be TRBD1 (6 bases). The CDR3 has 14 amino acids. CDR1 and CDR2 from the germline V gene are SGHTS and YDEGEE. V shed 0 bases and J shed 4 bases, with 8 bases lying between them. The CDR3 spells CASSLEGGNQPQHF. DNA for the CDR3: TGTGCCAGCAGCTTGGAGGGGGGGAATCAGCCCCAGCATTTT.

This chain connects TRBV14 to TRBJ2-7; TRBD1 aligns across 9 bases. The J segment lost 0 bases and the V segment lost 5 bases, leaving 2 bases of the junction unmatched. This CDR3 contains 14 residues. Germline CDR1 reads SGHDN; CDR2 reads FVKESK. Written as DNA, the CDR3 is TGTGCCAGCAGCTTGACAGGGGGCTCCTACGAGCAGTACTTC. Its protein is CASSLTGGSYEQYF.

This CDR3 is CASSGTVNTGELFF. The CDR3 nucleotides are TGTGCCAGCAGCGGGACAGTTAACACCGGGGAGCTGTTTTTT. The genes are TRBV7-9 and TRBJ2-2, with 7 positions matching TRBD1. The V gene's germline CDR1 is SEHNR and CDR2 FQNEAQ (reference sequence). The CDR3 is 14 residues long. V lost 5 bases and J lost 2; bases outside the gene matches: 2.

The V call is TRBV2, the J call TRBJ2-3; a possible D gene is TRBD2 (5 bases). The CDR3 spans 13 residues. Germline V gives CDR1 SNHLY, CDR2 FYNNEI. The V and J ends lost 8 bases and 3 bases respectively, with 12 bases between them. DNA for the CDR3: TGTGCCAGCCGTATCTCGGGGACAGATACGCAGTATTTT. It codes for CASRISGTDTQYF. The entire variable domain, with the rest obtained from reference TRBV2 and TRBJ2-3, is as follows: EPEVTQTPSHQVTQMGQEVILRCVPISNHLYFYWYRQILGQKVEFLVSFYNNEISEKSEIFDDQFSVERPDGSNFTLKIRSTKLEDSAMYFCASRISGTDTQYFGPGTRLTVL.

The chain recombines TRBV6-1 with TRBJ2-7; D is possibly TRBD2 (6 bases). The CDR3 length is 15 residues. The germline CDR1 and CDR2 sequences are MNHNS and SASEGT. The V end lost 2 bases, the J end lost 4 bases, and 15 bases lay between the germline ends. Here the CDR3 reads CASSEFLASNYEQYF. Here the CDR3 DNA reads TGTGCCAGCAGTGAATTCCTAGCGAGCAATTACGAGCAGTACTTC.

V usage is TRBV11-1 and J usage is TRBJ2-5; D uncertain. V lost 1 base to trimming and J lost 4 bases, with 7 bases between them. The CDR3 runs to 13 residues. Germline loops: CDR1 SGHAT, CDR2 FQDESV (reference sequence). This chain's CDR3 is CASSLDSLETQYF. CDR3 nucleotides: TGTGCCAGCAGCTTAGATAGTCTAGAGACCCAGTACTTC.

The chain employs TRBV5-1 and TRBJ2-1, with TRBD2 matching over 7 bases. The CDR3 has 15 amino acids. Germline V CDR1 and CDR2: SGHRS, YFSETQ. V was pared by 3 bases and J by 0 bases, with 3 bases of the junction left unmatched. The CDR3 region is CASSSSGSSYNEQFF. CDR3 DNA: TGCGCCAGCAGCTCTAGCGGAAGCTCCTACAATGAGCAGTTCTTC.